The entry below describes one TCR beta chain. Antigen: not known. The germline gene is not matched at one end of the junction; a read error may be the cause. Donors each provided about 9.5 milliliters of peripheral blood. This entry is derived from a study of blood T cells in healthy people across ages. Study-wide results and limits: While age rose, TCR beta diversity per million T cells dropped in a roughly linear way.

With a J-beta primer mix and a sample-barcoded 5' primer, a second PCR ran about 6 to 11 cycles. A 12-random-nucleotide template-switch adaptor tagged each cDNA molecule. TCRdb independently ran MiXCR on the 5' RACE reads; one entry per CDR3 protein. The data show some 1.7 million distinct CDR3 sequences, approximately 28% seen once. The V gene's germline CDR1 is MGHRA and CDR2 YSYEKL. This CDR3 is built from 15 residues. V is TRBV4-1 and J is TRBJ1-5, with 10 bases lining up with TRBD1. The material sequenced was blood. This TCR was recovered from a woman aged 30 to 39 in good health. This chain's CDR3 is CASSQGDRGLQPRHF. The CDR3 region has the DNA TGCGCCAGCAGCCAAGGTGACAGGGGGCTTCAGCCCCGGCATTTT.